The 18 T cell receptor beta chains given below trace back to one sample, sequenced in a study of cytomegalovirus exposure and HLA in healthy donors. The PCR had 60 Vbeta and 13 Jbeta primers. Sequenced by immunoSEQ multiplex PCR; TCRdb stores in-frame clones only, minus some. This sample has about 110,000 clones; roughly 80% occur once, and the top ten carry around 1.3%. The sequencing sample was made of PBMCs. These receptors came from a woman aged 30 to 39 in good health and CMV-seronegative.

The chain carries TRBV6-9 and TRBJ1-1; D is unresolved. Germline V CDR1 and CDR2: MNHGY, SVAAGI. The CDR3 is made up of 15 amino acids. The V end was cut by 1 base, the J end by 5 bases, with 14 bases between. CDR3 amino acids: CASSYFPPWATEAFF. The DNA of the CDR3 is TGTGCCAGCAGTTATTTCCCACCATGGGCTACTGAAGCTTTCTTT.

The chain employs TRBV14 and TRBJ2-5; possibly TRBD2 for D (6 bases). From germline, CDR1 is SGHDN and CDR2 FVKESK. This CDR3 region has 14 residues. V lost 4 bases to trimming and J lost 5 bases, with 14 bases between them. The CDR3 protein is CASSPRGGGETQYF. In DNA form, the CDR3 reads TGTGCCAGCAGCCCGCGGGGAGGCGGGGAGACCCAGTACTTC.

CDR3 amino acids: CASSQDWTQASRAGETQYF. CDR3 DNA sequence: TGCGCCAGCAGCCAAGATTGGACTCAGGCCTCGAGGGCCGGGGAGACCCAGTACTTC. V is TRBV4-3 and J is TRBJ2-5, with a tentative D call TRBD2 (5 bases). Trimming took 0 bases from V and 5 from J, leaving 25 bases between them. CDR3 length: 19 amino acids. Germline V CDR1 and CDR2: LGHNA, YSLEER.

The rearrangement links TRBV2 to TRBJ1-2; D might be TRBD1 (5 bases). V gave up 2 bases and J gave up 4 bases, with 14 bases separating them. The CDR3 covers 15 residues. Looked up from germline, CDR1 is SNHLY and CDR2 is FYNNEI. CDR3 bases: TGTGCCAGCAGTGAAATCAGGCGGGGGAGCTATGGCTACACCTTC. Its translation is CASSEIRRGSYGYTF.

The chain employs TRBV4-1 and TRBJ2-2; no clear D. Germline CDR1 is MGHRA and CDR2 is YSYEKL. Between the trimmed V and J ends, which lost 0 bases and 8 bases, there was a span of 13 bases. The length of the CDR3 is 15 residues. This CDR3 is CASSQDLMATGELFF. The CDR3 nucleotides are TGCGCCAGCAGCCAAGATCTGATGGCCACGGGGGAGCTGTTTTTT.

This sequence joins TRBV14 and TRBJ2-1, with TRBD2 matching over 12 bases. This CDR3 has 16 amino acids. Germline V gene lookup returns CDR1 SGHDN and CDR2 FVKESK. Trimming removed 4 bases from V and 8 bases from J; junction bases left unmatched: 9. CDR3 sequence (DNA): TGTGCCAGCAGCCCTCCTCTAGCGGGAGGGCCGGATGAGCAGTTCTTC. Its translation is CASSPPLAGGPDEQFF.

This chain links TRBV27 with TRBJ2-7, with no clear D. This CDR3 comprises 11 residues. Trimming pared 6 bases from V and 4 bases from J, leaving 7 bases between. Looked up from germline, CDR1 is MNHEY and CDR2 is SMNVEV (reference sequence). CDR3: CASRNWYEQYF. The CDR3 DNA follows: TGTGCCAGCAGGAACTGGTACGAGCAGTACTTC.

The chain combines TRBV28 with TRBJ2-7, with 8 bases aligning to TRBD1. This CDR3 comprises 14 residues. J lost 5 bases, V lost 7 bases, and 10 bases had no gene match. Looked up from germline, CDR1 is MDHEN and CDR2 is SYDVKM. The CDR3 DNA is TGTGCCAGCACCCTCGGACAGGGCTGGAACGAGCAGTACTTC. This translates into CASTLGQGWNEQYF.

In its sample, this clone was seen a few times. V usage is TRBV6-5 and J usage is TRBJ1-1, with a tentative D call TRBD1 (6 bases). The CDR3 extends over 14 amino acids. Germline CDR1 is MNHEY and CDR2 is SVGAGI. Trimming removed 2 bases from V and 4 bases from J, with 11 bases in between. The CDR3 bases are TGTGCCAGCAGTTACGTTGCAGGGGCCACTGAAGCTTTCTTT. It encodes CASSYVAGATEAFF.

This chain uses TRBV9 with TRBJ2-1; possibly TRBD2 for D (5 bases). This CDR3 comprises 13 residues. Germline loops: CDR1 SGDLS, CDR2 YYNGEE. Trimming took 0 bases from V and 8 from J, leaving 9 bases between them. The CDR3 nucleotides read TGTGCCAGCAGCGTAGAAGGACTTGATGAGCAGTTCTTC. The encoded protein is CASSVEGLDEQFF.

The chain employs TRBV2 and TRBJ1-2; D is ambiguous. The CDR3 loop spans 13 amino acids. Germline V gene data show CDR1 as SNHLY and CDR2 as FYNNEI. V was trimmed by 6 bases and J by 2 bases, leaving 10 bases between them. The CDR3 sequence: CASSSDGNYGYTF. The CDR3 region has the DNA TGTGCCAGCAGCTCAGACGGGAACTATGGCTACACCTTC.

The CDR3 nucleotides read TGCAGCGCTAGGGGGGAGGGACGGAAGGGAGAGCAGTTCTTC. It is translated as CSARGEGRKGEQFF. This sequence joins TRBV29-1 and TRBJ2-1, with D possibly matching TRBD2 (7 bases). Germline lookup yields CDR1 SQVTM and CDR2 ANQGSEA. The CDR3 totals 14 residues. V gave up 7 bases and J gave up 10 bases, with 23 bases separating them.

The chain has TRBV19 and TRBJ1-1; 7 nucleotides align to TRBD1. The CDR3 is made up of 14 amino acids. V gave up 5 bases and J gave up 1 base; unmatched junction bases: 4. Per germline, CDR1 LNHDA and CDR2 SQIVND (reference sequence). CDR3 sequence (DNA): TGTGCCAGTAGTCTTGACAGGGCGAACACTGAAGCTTTCTTT. This codes for CASSLDRANTEAFF.

The chain joins TRBV4-3 to TRBJ2-2; D is unresolved. The V end lost 4 bases, the J end lost 5 bases, and 14 bases lay between the germline ends. Per the germline V gene, CDR1 is LGHNA and CDR2 is YSLEER. The CDR3 is 15 amino acids. The chain's CDR3 is CASSLNMPGTGELFF. As DNA, the CDR3 is TGCGCCAGCAGCCTGAACATGCCCGGGACCGGGGAGCTGTTTTTT.

The sample holds a few counts of this clone. This chain connects TRBV28 to TRBJ1-4; 7 bases line up with TRBD1. Germline loops: CDR1 MDHEN, CDR2 SYDVKM. This CDR3 comprises 14 residues. The J segment lost 7 bases and the V segment lost 3 bases, leaving 5 bases of the junction unmatched. The CDR3 DNA is TGTGCCAGCAGTTTCCAGGGGGGTGGTGAAAAACTGTTTTTT. This sequence encodes CASSFQGGGEKLFF.

The chain has TRBV19 and TRBJ1-2; the D is unclear. CDR1 is LNHDA and CDR2 is SQIVND in the germline V gene (reference sequence). The CDR3 is 14 amino acids. The V and J ends lost 5 bases and 7 bases respectively, with 17 bases between them. The chain's CDR3 is CASSPDGNRFGYTF. The DNA for the CDR3 is TGTGCCAGTAGTCCGGACGGGAATAGGTTTGGCTACACCTTC.

Only a few counts were recorded for this clone. Here the CDR3 DNA reads TGTGCCAGCAGCCAGGATGACAGTTCCTTAAAGTCCTATCAGCCCCAGCATTTT. It encodes CASSQDDSSLKSYQPQHF. V is TRBV4-2 and J is TRBJ1-5, with a weak D call TRBD1 (5 bases). Trimming removed 3 bases at V and 5 bases at J, with 23 bases between. Germline V lookup: CDR1 LGHNA, CDR2 YNFKEQ. CDR3 length: 18 amino acids.

CDR3 bases: TGTGCCAGCAGGCAAATCGGGATGGGCCGTGAGACCCAGTACTTC. It codes for CASRQIGMGRETQYF. V gene TRBV11-2 combines with J gene TRBJ2-5; D possibly corresponds to TRBD2 (5 bases). CDR1 is SGHAT and CDR2 is FQNNGV in the germline V gene. The CDR3 runs 15 residues. The V end was cut by 6 bases, the J end by 5 bases, with 19 bases between.